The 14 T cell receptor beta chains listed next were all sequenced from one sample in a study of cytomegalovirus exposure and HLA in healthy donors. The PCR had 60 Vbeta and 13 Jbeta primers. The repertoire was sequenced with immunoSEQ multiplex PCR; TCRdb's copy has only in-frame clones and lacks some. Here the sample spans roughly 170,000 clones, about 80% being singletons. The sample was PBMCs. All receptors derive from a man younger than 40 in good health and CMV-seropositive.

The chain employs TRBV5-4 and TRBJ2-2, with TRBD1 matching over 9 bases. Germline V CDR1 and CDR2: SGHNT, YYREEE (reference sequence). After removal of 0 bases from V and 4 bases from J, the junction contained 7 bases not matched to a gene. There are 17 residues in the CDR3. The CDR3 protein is CASSLAGQGSVTGELFF. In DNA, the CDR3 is TGTGCCAGCAGCTTGGCGGGACAGGGAAGCGTCACCGGGGAGCTGTTTTTT.

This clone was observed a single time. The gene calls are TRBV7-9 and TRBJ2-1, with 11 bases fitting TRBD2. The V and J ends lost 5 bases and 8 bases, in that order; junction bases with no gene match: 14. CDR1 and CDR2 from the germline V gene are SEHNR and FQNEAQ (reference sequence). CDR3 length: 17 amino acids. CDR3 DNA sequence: TGTGCCAGCAGCCTCGCCGGGACTAGCGGAGAGAGGGATGAGCAGTTCTTC. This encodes CASSLAGTSGERDEQFF.

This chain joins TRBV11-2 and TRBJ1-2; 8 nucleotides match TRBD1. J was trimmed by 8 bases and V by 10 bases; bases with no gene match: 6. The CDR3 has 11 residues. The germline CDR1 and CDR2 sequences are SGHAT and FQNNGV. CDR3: CAIGQGGGYTF. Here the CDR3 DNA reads TGTGCCATAGGACAGGGTGGAGGCTACACCTTC.

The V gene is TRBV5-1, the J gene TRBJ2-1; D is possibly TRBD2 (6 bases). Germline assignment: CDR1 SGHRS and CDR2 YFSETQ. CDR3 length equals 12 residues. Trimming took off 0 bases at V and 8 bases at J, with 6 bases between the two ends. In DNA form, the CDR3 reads TGCGCCAGCAGCTTGGGGAGGGATGAGCAGTTCTTC. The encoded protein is CASSLGRDEQFF. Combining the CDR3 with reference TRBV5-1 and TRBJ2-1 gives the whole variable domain KAGVTQTPRYLIKTRGQQVTLSCSPISGHRSVSWYQQTPGQGLQFLFEYFSETQRNKGNFPGRFSGRQFSNSRSEMNVSTLELGDSALYLCASSLGRDEQFFGPGTRLTVL.

The CDR3 sequence: CASSASGGEKLFF. The DNA for the CDR3 is TGTGCCAGCAGCGCCTCGGGGGGGGAAAAACTGTTTTTT. The chain joins TRBV9 to TRBJ1-4, with a possible D match to TRBD1 (5 bases). Germline CDR1 is SGDLS and CDR2 is YYNGEE. The CDR3 is 13 residues long. V was clipped by 3 bases and J by 8 bases, with 11 bases between them.

CDR3 DNA sequence: TGTGCCAGCAGCTTAGCGGGAGGGGGGGCCAACGTCCTGACTTTC. Translating it yields CASSLAGGGANVLTF. J is TRBJ2-6 and V is TRBV7-8; 7 bases are a match to TRBD2. J was trimmed by 4 bases and V by 0 bases; bases with no gene match: 0. Germline V gene sequence: CDR1 SGHVS, CDR2 FQNEAQ. This CDR3 region has 15 residues.

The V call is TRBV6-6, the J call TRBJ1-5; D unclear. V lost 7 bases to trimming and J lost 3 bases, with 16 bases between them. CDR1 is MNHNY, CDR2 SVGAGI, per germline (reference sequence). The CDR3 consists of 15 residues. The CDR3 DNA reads TGTGCCAGCACTGTACGGGGTACATACAATCAGCCCCAGCATTTT. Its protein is CASTVRGTYNQPQHF.

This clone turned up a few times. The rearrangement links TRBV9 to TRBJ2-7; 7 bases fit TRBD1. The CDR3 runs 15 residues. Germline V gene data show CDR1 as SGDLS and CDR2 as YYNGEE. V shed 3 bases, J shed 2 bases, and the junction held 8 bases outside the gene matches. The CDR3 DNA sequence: TGTGCCAGCAGCGCGACCGGGACAGATCCCTACGAGCAGTACTTC. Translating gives CASSATGTDPYEQYF. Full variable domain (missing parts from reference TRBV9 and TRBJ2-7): DSGVTQTPKHLITATGQRVTLRCSPRSGDLSVYWYQQSLDQGLQFLIQYYNGEERAKGNILERFSAQQFPDLHSELNLSSLELGDSALYFCASSATGTDPYEQYFGPGTRLTVT.

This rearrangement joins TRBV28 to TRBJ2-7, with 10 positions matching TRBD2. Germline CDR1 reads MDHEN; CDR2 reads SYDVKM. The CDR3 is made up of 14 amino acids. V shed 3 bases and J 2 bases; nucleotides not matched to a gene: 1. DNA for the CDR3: TGTGCCAGCAGTTTCCTAGCGGGAGCCTACGAGCAGTACTTC. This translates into CASSFLAGAYEQYF.

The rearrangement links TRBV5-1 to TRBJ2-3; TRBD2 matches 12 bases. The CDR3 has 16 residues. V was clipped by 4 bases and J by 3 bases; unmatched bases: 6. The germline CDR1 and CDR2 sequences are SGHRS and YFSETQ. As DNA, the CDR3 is TGCGCCAGCAGCCCGAGACTAGCGGGAGCGACAGATACGCAGTATTTT. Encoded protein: CASSPRLAGATDTQYF.

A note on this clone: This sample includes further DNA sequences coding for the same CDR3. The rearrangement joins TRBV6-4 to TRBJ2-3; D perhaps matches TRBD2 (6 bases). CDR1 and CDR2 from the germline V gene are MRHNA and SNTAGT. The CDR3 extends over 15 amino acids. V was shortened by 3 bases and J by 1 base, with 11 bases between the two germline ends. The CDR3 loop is CASSEFGGGTDTQYF. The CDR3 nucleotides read TGTGCCAGCAGTGAGTTCGGAGGGGGCACAGATACGCAGTATTTT.

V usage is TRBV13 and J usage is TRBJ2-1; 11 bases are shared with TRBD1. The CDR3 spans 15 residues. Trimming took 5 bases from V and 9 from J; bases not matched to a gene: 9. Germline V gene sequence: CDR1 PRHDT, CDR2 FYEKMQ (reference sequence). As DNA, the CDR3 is TGTGCCAGCAGCCCGGGACAGGGGGTAAGAGGTGAGCAGTTCTTC. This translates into CASSPGQGVRGEQFF.

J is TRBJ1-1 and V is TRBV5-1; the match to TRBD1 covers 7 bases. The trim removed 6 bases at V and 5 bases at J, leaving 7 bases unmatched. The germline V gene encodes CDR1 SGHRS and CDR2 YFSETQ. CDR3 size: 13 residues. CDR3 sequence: CASTQGSKTEAFF. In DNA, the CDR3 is TGCGCCAGCACACAGGGGTCGAAGACTGAAGCTTTCTTT.

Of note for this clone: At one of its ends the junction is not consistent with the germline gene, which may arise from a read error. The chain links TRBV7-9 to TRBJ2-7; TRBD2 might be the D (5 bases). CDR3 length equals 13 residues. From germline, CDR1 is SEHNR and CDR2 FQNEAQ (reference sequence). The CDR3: CSSSPRGNHEQYF. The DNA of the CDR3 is TGTTCCAGCAGCCCCCGAGGGAACCACGAGCAGTACTTC.